This is a list of T cell receptor beta chains from one sample in a study of blood T cells in healthy people across ages. Each CDR3 protein gets one entry after TCRdb re-called the 5' RACE reads with MiXCR. The sample records about 680,000 distinct CDR3 sequences, 49% being singletons. The sequenced material came from blood. The receptors come from a woman aged 55-75 years in good health. Each CDR3 is given with its conserved first and last residue. The order of the fields is D gene, clone size, J gene, V gene, CDR3 DNA, CDR3 protein. A D gene is named only where the DNA matches it firmly. Not all rows give a size; the values are once, few, many and, for expanded clones, a class.

.,few,TRBJ2-6,TRBV24-1,TGTGCCACCAGTGATTTCGGAGGGGGCTCTGGGGCCAACGTCCTGACTTTC,CATSDFGGGSGANVLTF
.,.,TRBJ2-7,TRBV24-1,TGTGCCACCAGCGATTCCGGGACATCGACGGACGAGCAGTACTTC,CATSDSGTSTDEQYF
TRBD2,few,TRBJ2-1,TRBV27,TGTGCCAGCAGACTCGTAGCGGGAGTCTACAATGAGCAGTTCTTC,CASRLVAGVYNEQFF
TRBD1,.,TRBJ1-2,TRBV5-6,TGTGCCAGCAGCAGCGCCCGGGACAGGGGGTACTATGGCTACACCTTC,CASSSARDRGYYGYTF
TRBD1,.,TRBJ1-3,TRBV5-1,TGCGCCAGCAGCTTCGAATCGACAGGGTCATCGGGAAACACCATATATTTT,CASSFESTGSSGNTIYF
TRBD1,.,TRBJ1-2,TRBV5-6,TGTGCCAGCAGCCAATGGGACAGGGGAACGTTCTACACCTTC,CASSQWDRGTFYTF
.,once,TRBJ2-5,TRBV9,TGTGCCAGCAGAGTCGACCCGGTGGGTGATGAGCAGTACTTC,CASRVDPVGDEQYF
.,.,TRBJ2-3,TRBV25-1,TGTACCTCCGCAGGGTTCGCAGATACGCAGTATTTT,CTSAGFADTQYF
TRBD1,once,TRBJ1-5,TRBV28,TGTGCCAGCAGTTTATCAGGGGGGTTGGGTGGCAATCAGCCCCAGCATTTT,CASSLSGGLGGNQPQHF
TRBD2,.,TRBJ2-7,TRBV7-2,TGTGCCAGCAGCCCCTTAGCGGGAGGGGTTTCATACGAGCAGTACTTC,CASSPLAGGVSYEQYF
TRBD2,.,TRBJ2-1,TRBV28,TGTGCCAGCAGTCCTGCGGGAGTCGGCTACAATGAGCAGTTCTTC,CASSPAGVGYNEQFF
TRBD2,once,TRBJ2-7,TRBV27,TGTGCCAGCAGTTCCCTCGGCGGGAGGGCTTACGAGCAGTACTTC,CASSSLGGRAYEQYF
.,many,TRBJ2-7,TRBV20-1,TGCAGTGCCAACCACTACGAGCAGTACTTC,CSANHYEQYF
.,.,TRBJ2-5,TRBV12-3/TRBV12-4,TGTGCCAGCCGCAAAGGGACAAAAGAGACCCAGTACTTC,CASRKGTKETQYF
TRBD2,.,TRBJ2-3,TRBV4-2,TGTGCCAGCAGCCAAGTGCCAGCGGGAGGTTTAGATACGCAGTATTTT,CASSQVPAGGLDTQYF
.,.,TRBJ2-1,TRBV20-1,TGCAGTGCTAGTCAGGGCTCCTACAATGAGCAGTTCTTC,CSASQGSYNEQFF
.,few,TRBJ2-7,TRBV2,TGTGCCAGCAGTTACACTACCTACGAGCAGTACTTC,CASSYTTYEQYF
TRBD2,few,TRBJ2-3,TRBV3-1,TGTGCCAGCAGCCGGGGGGAGGGGAGCACAGATACGCAGTATTTT,CASSRGEGSTDTQYF
.,.,TRBJ2-7,TRBV20-1,TGCAGTGCCCTGGGAGGGGGAGAGTCCTACGAGCAGTACTTC,CSALGGGESYEQYF
.,few,TRBJ2-3,TRBV5-4,TGTGCCAGCAGCTTGGAAGCGGCCCCCACAGATACGCAGTATTTT,CASSLEAAPTDTQYF
TRBD2,.,TRBJ2-7,TRBV27,TGTGCCAGCGTCGCTAGCGGGAGCTACGAGCAGTACTTC,CASVASGSYEQYF
TRBD1,.,TRBJ1-6,TRBV6-6,TGTGCCAGCAGTTCCCCGGGACAGGGGAATTCATCCCTCCACTTT,CASSSPGQGNSSLHF
.,.,TRBJ2-7,TRBV27,TGTGCCAGCAGGTTATCGGTTGCCCCTTACAATGAGCAGTACTTC,CASRLSVAPYNEQYF
.,.,TRBJ2-3,TRBV29-1,TGCAGCGTTGAGCTAGCAACAGATACGCAGTATTTT,CSVELATDTQYF
TRBD2,few,TRBJ2-5,TRBV7-9,TGTGCCAGCAGCTTATTTTCACTGCGAGCGGGACAAGAGACCCAGTACTTC,CASSLFSLRAGQETQYF
TRBD1,few,TRBJ1-2,TRBV4-3,TGCGCCAGCAGCCAAGATTCGGGACAGGGGAACTATGGCTACACCTTC,CASSQDSGQGNYGYTF
.,.,TRBJ2-4,TRBV27,TGTGCCAGCACCGGGGGAGGTAGGGAGCAGTACTTC,CASTGGGREQYF
.,.,TRBJ1-6,TRBV20-1,TGCAGTGCTACTGGTTCTAGCTCCTATAATTCACCCCTCCACTTT,CSATGSSSYNSPLHF
TRBD1,.,TRBJ1-2,TRBV5-5,TGTGCCAGCAGCTTAAAACCCGGGACAGTGAATGGCTACACCTTC,CASSLKPGTVNGYTF
TRBD1,.,TRBJ1-5,TRBV7-9,TGTGCCAGCAGCAAGACAGGGGGGAGGAATCAGCCCCAGCATTTT,CASSKTGGRNQPQHF
.,few,TRBJ2-3,TRBV28,TGTGCCAGCAGTTTAAGGGGCGTCAACACAGATACGCAGTATTTT,CASSLRGVNTDTQYF
.,few,TRBJ2-5,TRBV9,TGTGCCAGCAGCGCCGGGGGGACAGCAGGTGGGACCCAGTACTTC,CASSAGGTAGGTQYF
TRBD1,few,TRBJ1-4,TRBV29-1,TGCAGCGTTGAAGGTTCCCTCGGGACAGGGAATGAAAAACTGTTTTTT,CSVEGSLGTGNEKLFF
.,few,TRBJ1-2,TRBV2,TGTGCCAGCAGGGCTCAGGGGACTACCTATGGCTACACCTTC,CASRAQGTTYGYTF
.,.,TRBJ1-2,TRBV7-9,TGTGCCAGCAGCCGCCCAGGCGGTCGTGGCTACACCTTC,CASSRPGGRGYTF
.,.,TRBJ1-1,TRBV11-2,TGTGCCAGCAGCTTAGAGGGCAGGGAGGGTGAAGCTTTCTTT,CASSLEGREGEAFF
TRBD2,.,TRBJ2-7,TRBV7-2,TGTGCCAGCAGCTTAAGCAGGAGCGGGAGGTTGTTATACGAGCAGTACTTC,CASSLSRSGRLLYEQYF
TRBD1,.,TRBJ2-5,TRBV27,TGTGCCAGCAGGCGGACAGGGGATAAGGAGACCCAGTACTTC,CASRRTGDKETQYF
TRBD1,many,TRBJ1-2,TRBV6-2/TRBV6-3,TGTGCCAGCAGACCGGACAGGGAAAACTATGGCTACACCTTC,CASRPDRENYGYTF
TRBD2,.,TRBJ2-2,TRBV2,TGTGCCAGCAGTGCCGGGACTAGCGCTTCGAACACCGGGGAGCTGTTTTTT,CASSAGTSASNTGELFF
TRBD1,once,TRBJ1-2,TRBV28,TGTGCCAGCAGGAAAACAGGGGGTGTCCACGGCTACACCTTC,CASRKTGGVHGYTF
.,many,TRBJ2-7,TRBV10-3,TGTGCCATCAGTTGGGACGGAGGGCGGTACGAGCAGTACTTC,CAISWDGGRYEQYF
TRBD2,once,TRBJ2-4,TRBV7-2,TGTGCCAGCAGCTTAAGAAGCGGGAGGGCCCAAAACATTCAGTACTTC,CASSLRSGRAQNIQYF
.,few,TRBJ2-3,TRBV28,TGTGCCAGCGTGAGGGACCTCACAGATACGCAGTATTTT,CASVRDLTDTQYF
TRBD2,.,TRBJ2-5,TRBV9,TGTGCCAGCAGCGGACTAGACGGGTCGGGGGGGACCCAGTACTTC,CASSGLDGSGGTQYF
TRBD2,few,TRBJ2-7,TRBV12-3/TRBV12-4,TGTGCCAGCAGTCGCTGGTCTAGCGGGAACTACGAGCAGTACTTC,CASSRWSSGNYEQYF
.,.,TRBJ1-6,TRBV7-2,TGTGCCAGCGGCTCTAGTTTGATTCCACCCCTCCACTTT,CASGSSLIPPLHF
.,few,TRBJ2-2,TRBV20-1,TGCAGTGCTAGTGGGGGAGGGGAGCTGTTTTTT,CSASGGGELFF
TRBD2,few,TRBJ2-3,TRBV20-1,TGCAGTGCTAGAGGGGCGGCGGGAGGGCCAATCGCAAGCACAGATACGCAGTATTTT,CSARGAAGGPIASTDTQYF
TRBD2,few,TRBJ2-1,TRBV6-6,TGTGCCAGCAGTTACGGGGACCCGGGACTAGGAAATGAGCAGTTCTTC,CASSYGDPGLGNEQFF
.,.,TRBJ2-1,TRBV20-1,TGCAGTGCTCAACAGTACTTAGTTAAAGGCAATGAGCAGTTCTTC,CSAQQYLVKGNEQFF
TRBD2,once,TRBJ2-5,TRBV2,TGTGCCAGCAGTACTCCCGGACTAGCGGGAGGATTGGAGACCCAGTACTTC,CASSTPGLAGGLETQYF
.,.,TRBJ2-7,TRBV5-1,TGCGCCAGCAGAATGGACTTCTCCTTCTCCTACGAGCAGTACTTC,CASRMDFSFSYEQYF
.,.,TRBJ1-2,TRBV7-2,TGTGCCAGCAGCTTACACGTGGGTCTCTTGGCTGGCTACACCTTC,CASSLHVGLLAGYTF
.,few,TRBJ2-3,TRBV10-3,TGTGCCATCAGTGAGGAATCCGGGGGCACAGATACGCAGTATTTT,CAISEESGGTDTQYF
.,few,TRBJ2-5,TRBV7-3,TGTGCCAGCAGCTTTAAAGCGGCGACTCAAGAGACCCAGTACTTC,CASSFKAATQETQYF
.,few,TRBJ2-7,TRBV4-2,TGTGCCAGCAGCCCACTCTCGAAGGGAAACGAGCAGTACTTC,CASSPLSKGNEQYF
TRBD1,.,TRBJ1-5,TRBV10-3,TGTGCCATCGGACAGGGGGTTATTCAGCCCCAGCATTTT,CAIGQGVIQPQHF